This is a list of T cell receptor beta chains from one sample in a study of shared clonotypes between healthy human individuals. Method: immunoSEQ multiplex PCR; TCRdb's copy keeps in-frame clones and lacks some. Of under 850,000 clones listed, about two thirds are singletons. Source material: memory CD4+ T cells sorted from blood. All receptors derive from a woman aged 30 to 39 in good health. Each CDR3 is given with its conserved first and last residue. Fields, in order: CDR3 DNA, CDR3 protein, V gene, clone size, D gene, J gene. The D gene is left open where the match is weak. Size values are once, few and many counts, or a class for expanded clones, and some rows have none.

DNA: TGTGCCAGCAGTGGAACTAGCGGGAGACATTCGCAGTTCTTC; CDR3: CASSGTSGRHSQFF; V: TRBV2; size: few; D: TRBD2; J: TRBJ2-1
DNA: TGTGCCAGCAGCCCCTCGGGGGGTGAAAAACTGTTTTTT; CDR3: CASSPSGGEKLFF; V: TRBV7-9; size: once; D: -; J: TRBJ1-4
DNA: TGTGCCAGCAGTGAAGGCGCGGGAGCGGGCCGAATCGGCAATGAGCAGTTCTTC; CDR3: CASSEGAGAGRIGNEQFF; V: TRBV6-1; size: once; D: TRBD2; J: TRBJ2-1
DNA: TGTGCCAGCAGCAAAGCGCGAGCCGAGCCCATGAACACTGAAGCTTTCTTT; CDR3: CASSKARAEPMNTEAFF; V: TRBV21-1; size: -; D: -; J: TRBJ1-1
DNA: TGTGCCAGCAGCTTAGGTACAGGGGGGGACAATCAGCCCCAGCATTTT; CDR3: CASSLGTGGDNQPQHF; V: TRBV7-9; size: -; D: TRBD1; J: TRBJ1-5
DNA: TGTGCCAGCTCACTGGATCAGGTTAACACTGAAGCTTTCTTT; CDR3: CASSLDQVNTEAFF; V: TRBV18; size: -; D: -; J: TRBJ1-1
DNA: TGTGCCTGGCAGGGTGGGGATAATTCACCCCTCCACTTT; CDR3: CAWQGGDNSPLHF; V: TRBV30; size: -; D: -; J: TRBJ1-6
DNA: TGTGCCAGCAGCTTAGGTTTAGTCTGGGGGATACAAGAGACCCAGTACTTC; CDR3: CASSLGLVWGIQETQYF; V: TRBV11-2; size: -; D: -; J: TRBJ2-5
DNA: TGCGCCAGCAGCCAACAAAACCTCATAGGCACCGGGGAGCTGTTTTTT; CDR3: CASSQQNLIGTGELFF; V: TRBV4-1; size: few; D: -; J: TRBJ2-2
DNA: TGTGCCAGCGAACGGGACAGGGATGAAGCTTTCTTT; CDR3: CASERDRDEAFF; V: TRBV2; size: medium-sized; D: TRBD1; J: TRBJ1-1
DNA: TGTGCCAGCAGTGAGGACAGGACCTATCAGCCCCAGCATTTT; CDR3: CASSEDRTYQPQHF; V: TRBV28; size: few; D: TRBD1; J: TRBJ1-5
DNA: TGTGCCAGCAGTTCCGGCGAGACCCAGTACTTC; CDR3: CASSSGETQYF; V: TRBV6-5; size: few; D: -; J: TRBJ2-5
DNA: TGCGCCAGCAGCTTGGCCTCTGGGTTGGACTACGAGCAGTACTTC; CDR3: CASSLASGLDYEQYF; V: TRBV5-1; size: -; D: -; J: TRBJ2-7
DNA: TGTGCCTGGAGTGTTGCCGGGACTAGCGGGAGTCGATACGAGCAGTACTTC; CDR3: CAWSVAGTSGSRYEQYF; V: TRBV30; size: -; D: TRBD2; J: TRBJ2-7
DNA: TGTGCCAGCAGCCCCGGGACTCACTCTGGAAACACCATATATTTT; CDR3: CASSPGTHSGNTIYF; V: TRBV11-3; size: -; D: -; J: TRBJ1-3
DNA: TGTGCCAGCAGCCGGGACAGGACTAATGAAAAACTGTTTTTT; CDR3: CASSRDRTNEKLFF; V: TRBV5-4; size: once; D: TRBD1; J: TRBJ1-4
DNA: TGTGCCAGCAGTGCCGGACTAGGGTACGAGCAGTACTTC; CDR3: CASSAGLGYEQYF; V: TRBV2; size: many; D: TRBD2; J: TRBJ2-7
DNA: TGTGCCAGCAGTTCTCTCAACGGGCCGTCCTACGAGCAGTACTTC; CDR3: CASSSLNGPSYEQYF; V: TRBV11-1; size: -; D: -; J: TRBJ2-7
DNA: TGTGCCAGCAGAACTGGGACAGGGGGTTATGGCTACACCTTC; CDR3: CASRTGTGGYGYTF; V: TRBV28; size: few; D: TRBD1; J: TRBJ1-2
DNA: TGTGCCAGCACCTCGAGGGGAAAAGGGGCGGGTGAAAAACTGTTTTTT; CDR3: CASTSRGKGAGEKLFF; V: TRBV27; size: -; D: -; J: TRBJ1-4
DNA: TGTGCCAGCAGCCCCTATCGGGGGGCAATGGGCGAGCAGTACTTC; CDR3: CASSPYRGAMGEQYF; V: TRBV27; size: few; D: -; J: TRBJ2-7
DNA: TGTGCCAGCAGTCGACAGGGTCGGGGTGAAAAACTGTTTTTT; CDR3: CASSRQGRGEKLFF; V: TRBV2; size: -; D: TRBD1; J: TRBJ1-4
DNA: TGTGCCAGCAGCCAGTTCGGCGTGGAGGGTGAGCAGTTCTTC; CDR3: CASSQFGVEGEQFF; V: TRBV16; size: -; D: -; J: TRBJ2-1
DNA: TGCAGCGTTGAAGATCGCAGGGGAGAGACCCAGTACTTC; CDR3: CSVEDRRGETQYF; V: TRBV29-1; size: -; D: -; J: TRBJ2-5
DNA: TGCAGCGTTGAATGGCAGGGGAGGGGCGATGAGCAGTTCTTC; CDR3: CSVEWQGRGDEQFF; V: TRBV29-1; size: -; D: -; J: TRBJ2-1
DNA: TGCGCCAGCAGTAGGACTAGCGGCGCTTACAATGAGCAGTTCTTC; CDR3: CASSRTSGAYNEQFF; V: TRBV5-1; size: -; D: TRBD2; J: TRBJ2-1
DNA: TGTGCCAGCAGCCCAGGGGCGGGAGCCCCAGAGACCCAGTACTTC; CDR3: CASSPGAGAPETQYF; V: TRBV11-2; size: -; D: -; J: TRBJ2-5
DNA: TGCAGCGTTGTGAACAGGGCTATGAACACTGAAGCTTTCTTT; CDR3: CSVVNRAMNTEAFF; V: TRBV29-1; size: -; D: -; J: TRBJ1-1
DNA: TGTGCCAGCATCTATCTCACAGGGAGGTCCGCCAAAAACATTCAGTACTTC; CDR3: CASIYLTGRSAKNIQYF; V: TRBV2; size: -; D: -; J: TRBJ2-4
DNA: TGTGCCAGCAGCGTACAGCTGAACACTGAAGCTTTCTTT; CDR3: CASSVQLNTEAFF; V: TRBV9; size: few; D: -; J: TRBJ1-1
DNA: TGTGCCAGCAGCCCCAACCTTGGACAGAGTCCTTTCTACGAGCAGTACTTC; CDR3: CASSPNLGQSPFYEQYF; V: TRBV5-7; size: -; D: -; J: TRBJ2-7
DNA: TGTGCCAGCAGCTTGGCCCTGGGAAAGCAGTTCTTC; CDR3: CASSLALGKQFF; V: TRBV5-6; size: -; D: -; J: TRBJ2-1
DNA: TGTGCCAGCAGCACCCGGGGCTGGGACAGGGGGCTTTTC; CDR3: CASSTRGWDRGLF; V: TRBV7-8; size: -; D: TRBD1; J: TRBJ2-6
DNA: TGTGCCAGCAGTTCCCTGGTACGCTCCTACGAGCAGTACTTC; CDR3: CASSSLVRSYEQYF; V: TRBV28; size: many; D: -; J: TRBJ2-7
DNA: TGTGCCAGCAGTTTATCGCTTCCAGGGGTTTATGGCTACACCTTC; CDR3: CASSLSLPGVYGYTF; V: TRBV27; size: few; D: -; J: TRBJ1-2
DNA: TGTGCCAGTAGTAGCCGGGACAGGGGGCTGCTTGGGACAGATACGCAGTATTTT; CDR3: CASSSRDRGLLGTDTQYF; V: TRBV19; size: -; D: TRBD1; J: TRBJ2-3
DNA: TGTGCCAGCAGTTTATGGGGGGCAGGGAATGAGCAGTTCTTC; CDR3: CASSLWGAGNEQFF; V: TRBV27; size: many; D: -; J: TRBJ2-1
DNA: TGTGCCAGCAGCCCCCGGGACAGGGGGCCGGAGACCCAGTACTTC; CDR3: CASSPRDRGPETQYF; V: TRBV4-2; size: once; D: TRBD1; J: TRBJ2-5
DNA: TGTGCCAGCTCACGACAGGAGAACACTGAAGCTTTCTTT; CDR3: CASSRQENTEAFF; V: TRBV18; size: few; D: -; J: TRBJ1-1
DNA: TGTGCCAGCAGCCAGGGACAGAGGGACGAAAAACTGTTTTTT; CDR3: CASSQGQRDEKLFF; V: TRBV4-2; size: -; D: TRBD1; J: TRBJ1-4
DNA: TGTGCCAGCAACCCCGGGGGACTAGCGGACCCCTACGAGCAGTACTTC; CDR3: CASNPGGLADPYEQYF; V: TRBV28; size: once; D: TRBD2; J: TRBJ2-7
DNA: TGTGCCAGCTCACCACCTGGGTCCGGGGTAATGGCCGCTTTCTTT; CDR3: CASSPPGSGVMAAFF; V: TRBV18; size: few; D: -; J: TRBJ1-1
DNA: TGTGCCAGCAGTTTCCTAGCGGGAGGACCCCGGGATACGCAGTATTTT; CDR3: CASSFLAGGPRDTQYF; V: TRBV27; size: once; D: TRBD2; J: TRBJ2-3
DNA: TGTGCCAGCAGTCCGGGGGGAGCGGGATACCCCCCCCAGTACTTC; CDR3: CASSPGGAGYPPQYF; V: TRBV7-9; size: -; D: TRBD2; J: TRBJ2-5
DNA: TGTGCCAGCAGCTTCGAATCTTCCGGGAGAGTCACCGGGGAGCTGTTTTTT; CDR3: CASSFESSGRVTGELFF; V: TRBV7-9; size: few; D: -; J: TRBJ2-2
DNA: TGTGCCAGTAGTAGCAGCCACACCGAAGGGACTGAAGCTTTCTTT; CDR3: CASSSSHTEGTEAFF; V: TRBV19; size: -; D: -; J: TRBJ1-1
DNA: TGCGCCAGCAGCCAAGGGACAGGGGGCTGGTCCGGGGAGCTGTTTTTT; CDR3: CASSQGTGGWSGELFF; V: TRBV4-1; size: -; D: TRBD1; J: TRBJ2-2